This TCR beta chain was profiled in a study of T cell responses to AZD1222 COVID-19 vaccine (dated by TCRdb to about 2021). For the wider study: A total of 233 trial participants underwent TCR sequencing, of whom approximately 210 received two doses of AZD1222 and about 25 received two doses of the MenACWY control vaccine. Trial participants were enrolled into age subgroups of 18-55, 56-69 and 70-plus years, which contained about 150, 27 and 61 TCR-sequenced participants, respectively. The paper as a whole reports these results and caveats: After two AZD1222 doses, spike-specific TCR breadth and depth were significantly higher than at day 0 and than in MenACWY recipients. The whole spike protein was spanned by vaccine-associated CD4 TCRs, and dominant responses were seen in regions 160-218 and 743-854. Conclusions about previously exposed vaccinees are limited, since just six AZD1222 recipients were seropositive for SARS-CoV-2 at baseline. Because no day 14 peak-response samples were available, repertoires were characterized only after the peak T cell response. Nearly half of unique spike-specific TCRs reportedly recognized epitopes outside regions mutated in the B.1.351 and B.1.1.7 variants. Participants were mostly white British, with more females than males. The authors suggested clonal diversity may have been underestimated. The 56-69-year group was small, and its depth increase did not reach significance, likely because of low power.

As regards this clone: Its antigen remains undetermined. Per-base quality was not reported, and no clone a single base away is much larger than it.

The sample's time point, from its label and the paper: about 28 days (+/-7) after the second vaccine dose. AZD1222 recipients given second doses at about 4 weeks or at about 12 weeks were pooled, since spike-specific TCR depth and breadth were not found to differ between the two schedules. Vaccinee samples were obtained from the UK trials COV001 and COV002, which included a single-blind randomized controlled phase 2/3 trial of AZD1222 (ChAdOx1 nCoV-19) in healthy adults. For TCRbeta chain sequencing, PBMC samples were collected from trial participants at day 0 and at day 28 after the second dose. The CDR3 regions of human TCRbeta chains were subjected to immunosequencing. The original methods were these. TCRs in the repertoires were matched against a reference library of SARS-CoV-2-specific TCRs that had been generated with the MIRA antigen-specificity platform. Breadth meant the fraction of unique TCRs that were SARS-CoV-2-associated, whereas depth meant the fraction of total T cells that were SARS-CoV-2-associated. Using the MIRA data, each spike-specific TCR was assigned both to the spike region to which the TCR was reactive and to a CD4 or CD8 class. Log10-transformed breadth and depth values were compared by one-way ANOVA with Sidak's multiple comparisons tests. TCRdb carries this immuneACCESS record with in-frame sequences only. Its versions omit some clonotypes, under half of them owing to an unresolved V gene in the studies checked, with the rest unexplained. The V and J calls and clone size were taken over from that table, and D and trimming were inferred from the DNA. The sample records some 200,000 clones, 80% to 95% of which are singletons. The biggest ten clones account for over 1.5% of the sample.

This TCR derives from an adult who received the AZD1222 COVID-19 vaccine. Sequenced material: peripheral blood, taken 28 days after the second AZD1222 dose.

The DNA reads as follows: TGTGCCAGCAGTGAATTCGGGGGCCATCAGCCCCAGCATTTT. Its amino acids are CASSEFGGHQPQHF. The V and J segments used are TRBV25-1 and TRBJ1-5; 6 matching bases give a weak D call of TRBD1. V is shortened by 1 base, J by 5 bases, and the region joining them spans 9 bases. From cysteine to phenylalanine, the CDR3 is 14 amino acids long. Only CDR3 DNA is held: 42 bases, read in frame from base 1. Looking up the germline V gene yields CDR1 MGHDK and CDR2 SYGVNS.